This T cell receptor (beta chain) was sequenced in a study of CD8+CD57+ T cells in acquired aplastic anemia. Study at large: CD4+ and CD8+ cells, once sorted, gave DNA averaging about 3 ug.

Using genomic DNA as the template, TCR beta VDJ and CDR3 profiling was carried out. TCRdb re-called the reads through MiXCR, storing one row per CDR3 protein. This table has 220,000 or so distinct CDR3 sequences, roughly two thirds appearing once. The table lists this clonotype with many counts. V was cut by 0 bases and J by 8 bases, with 9 bases left in between. Germline values: CDR1 SGHRS, CDR2 YFSETQ. The CDR3 is 12 residues long. Sequencing involved patients with CD8+CD57+ cell expansion previously shown by flow cytometry. The receptor's source is a human donor with aplastic anemia. The sample comprised sorted CD4+, CD8+, or CD8+CD57+ T cells (not recorded which) from PBMCs. The chain combines TRBV5-1 with TRBJ2-7; D may match TRBD1 or TRBD2 (5 bases each). CDR3 region: CASSLDGGQQYF. The CDR3 DNA sequence: TGCGCCAGCAGCTTGGATGGGGGACAGCAGTACTTC.